The 3 T cell receptor beta chains below were found in one sample sequenced in a study of immune evolution from preneoplasia to lung adenocarcinoma. The assay was immunoSEQ multiplex PCR, and TCRdb's table has in-frame clones only and misses some. The data hold 4,000 to 5,000 clones, with roughly 86% observed a single time. Material for sequencing was FFPE minimally invasive lung adenocarcinoma tissue. The origin of the receptors is a person between 65 and 79 years old with lung adenocarcinoma.

Only a few counts were recorded for this clone. The rearrangement joins TRBV18 to TRBJ1-1; no clear D. V was shortened by 2 bases and J by 9 bases, with 16 bases between the two germline ends. Germline CDR1 reads KGHSH; CDR2 reads LQKENI. The length of the CDR3 is 14 residues. CDR3 loop: CASSPSLPLQKAFF. The CDR3 coding sequence is TGTGCCAGCTCACCATCTCTCCCCCTCCAGAAAGCTTTCTTT.

CDR3 in DNA: TGTGCCAGCAGCTCCTATGCAAACACTGAAGCTTTCTTT. Protein sequence: CASSSYANTEAFF. The genes are TRBV6-1 and TRBJ1-1; D not resolved. Trimming took off 6 bases at V and 2 bases at J, with 10 bases between the two ends. The CDR3 has 13 amino acids. The V gene's germline CDR1 is MNHNS and CDR2 SASEGT.

The V and J genes are TRBV6-1 and TRBJ1-6; D unclear. The CDR3 sequence is 16 residues long. The V end lost 1 base, the J end lost 7 bases, and 14 bases lay between the germline ends. CDR1 is MNHNS and CDR2 is SASEGT in the germline V gene. As DNA, the CDR3 is TGTGCCAGCAGTGAAGTATTCGGGGAACAGAATTCACCCCTCCACTTT. Its protein product is CASSEVFGEQNSPLHF.